This T cell receptor beta chain came from a study of shared clonotypes between healthy human individuals. Splitting of each subset's genomic DNA was done evenly across several immunoSEQ plates. Measured with immunoSEQ multiplex PCR; TCRdb has only the in-frame clones, and not every one. This sample has about 490,000 clones; about 72% occur once, and the top ten carry about 11%. The germline V gene encodes CDR1 WSHSY and CDR2 SAAADI. The germline V and J ends were trimmed by 5 bases and 0 bases, with 17 bases remaining between them. This CDR3 has 17 amino acids. The source of this sequence is a woman aged 35 to 49 in good health. Some clones in this sample may be carry-over from other donors' samples. Sequences were obtained from PBMCs. The chain is built from TRBV10-2 and TRBJ2-1, with D possibly matching TRBD1 (7 bases). CDR3 nucleotide sequence: TGCGCCAGCAGTCCCCGTGGAGGGGGCAGCTCCTACAATGAGCAGTTCTTC. Its protein product is CASSPRGGGSSYNEQFF.